One and the same sample provided the 3 T cell receptor beta chains below, sequenced in a study of T cell responses to AZD1222 COVID-19 vaccine. Sequenced by immunoSEQ multiplex PCR; TCRdb stores in-frame clones only, minus some. Among 100,000 to 120,000 clones listed, roughly 90% were seen once. The sequenced sample was peripheral blood, obtained 28 days after the second AZD1222 dose. These receptors all stem from an adult who received the AZD1222 COVID-19 vaccine.

This chain joins TRBV6-5 and TRBJ1-1, with 7 nucleotides matching TRBD1. The CDR3 is 14 residues long. CDR1 and CDR2 (germline): MNHEY, SVGAGI. Trimming removed 7 bases from V and 4 bases from J; junction bases left unmatched: 9. DNA of the CDR3: TGTGCCAGCACCTCGACAGGGCTGGGCACTGAAGCTTTCTTT. Its translation is CASTSTGLGTEAFF.

This chain connects TRBV5-6 to TRBJ1-6, with 7 nucleotides matching TRBD1. The CDR3 loop spans 18 amino acids. Per the germline V gene, CDR1 is SGHDT and CDR2 is YYEEEE. V lost 5 bases, J lost 0 bases, and 11 bases stayed unmatched. In DNA, the CDR3 is TGTGCCAGCAGACTCTCGCTACAGGGGAGCTCCTATAATTCACCCCTCCACTTT. Translating it yields CASRLSLQGSSYNSPLHF.

V is TRBV4-1 and J is TRBJ2-3; no clear D gene. The CDR3 has 14 residues. V was shortened by 1 base and J by 2 bases, with 7 bases between the two germline ends. In germline, CDR1 is MGHRA, CDR2 YSYEKL. The CDR3 DNA reads as TGCGCCAGCAGCCAAGTCCCTTACACAGATACGCAGTATTTT. Amino acids: CASSQVPYTDTQYF.